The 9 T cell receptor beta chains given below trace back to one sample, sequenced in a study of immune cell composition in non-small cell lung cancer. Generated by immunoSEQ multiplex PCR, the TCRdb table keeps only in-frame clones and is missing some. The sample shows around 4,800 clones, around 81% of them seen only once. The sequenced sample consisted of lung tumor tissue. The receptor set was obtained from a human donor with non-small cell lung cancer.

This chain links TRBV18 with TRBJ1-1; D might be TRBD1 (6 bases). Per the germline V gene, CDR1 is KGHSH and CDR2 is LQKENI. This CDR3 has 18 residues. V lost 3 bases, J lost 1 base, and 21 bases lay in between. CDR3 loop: CASSPLPLDSLRNTEAFF. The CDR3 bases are TGTGCCAGCTCACCCCTCCCATTGGACAGCCTACGGAACACTGAAGCTTTCTTT. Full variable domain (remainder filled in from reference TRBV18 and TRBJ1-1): NAGVMQNPRHLVRRRGQEARLRCSPMKGHSHVYWYRQLPEEGLKFMVYLQKENIIDESGMPKERFSAEFPKEGPSILRIQQVVRGDSAAYFCASSPLPLDSLRNTEAFFGQGTRLTVV.

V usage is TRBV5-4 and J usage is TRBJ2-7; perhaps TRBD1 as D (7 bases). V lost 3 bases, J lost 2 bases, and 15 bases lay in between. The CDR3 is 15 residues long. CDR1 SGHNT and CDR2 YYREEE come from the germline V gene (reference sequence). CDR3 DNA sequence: TGTGCCAGCAGCTCCGGCAGGGGGGCCGCCTACGAGCAGTACTTC. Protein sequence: CASSSGRGAAYEQYF.

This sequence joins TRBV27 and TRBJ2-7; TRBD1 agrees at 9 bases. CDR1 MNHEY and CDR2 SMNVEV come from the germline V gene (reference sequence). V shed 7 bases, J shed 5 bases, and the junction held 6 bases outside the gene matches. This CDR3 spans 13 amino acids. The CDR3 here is CASTPGTGNEQYF. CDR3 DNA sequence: TGTGCCAGCACTCCCGGGACAGGGAACGAGCAGTACTTC.

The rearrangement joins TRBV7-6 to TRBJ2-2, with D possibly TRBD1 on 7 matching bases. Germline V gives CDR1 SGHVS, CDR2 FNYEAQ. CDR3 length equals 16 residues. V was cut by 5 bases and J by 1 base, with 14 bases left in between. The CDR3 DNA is TGTGCCAGCAGCCTCAGGGGGGAGATGAACACCGGGGAGCTGTTTTTT. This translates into CASSLRGEMNTGELFF. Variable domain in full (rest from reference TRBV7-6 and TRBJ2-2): GAGVSQSPRYKVTKRGQDVALRCDPISGHVSLYWYRQALGQGPEFLTYFNYEAQQDKSGLPNDRFSAERPEGSISTLTIQRTEQRDSAMYRCASSLRGEMNTGELFFGEGSRLTVL.

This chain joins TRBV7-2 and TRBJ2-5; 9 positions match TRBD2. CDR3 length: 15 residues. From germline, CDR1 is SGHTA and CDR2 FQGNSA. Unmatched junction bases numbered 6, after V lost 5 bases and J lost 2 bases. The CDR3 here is CASSRTSAVQETQYF. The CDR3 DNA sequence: TGTGCCAGCAGCCGGACTAGCGCGGTACAAGAGACCCAGTACTTC.

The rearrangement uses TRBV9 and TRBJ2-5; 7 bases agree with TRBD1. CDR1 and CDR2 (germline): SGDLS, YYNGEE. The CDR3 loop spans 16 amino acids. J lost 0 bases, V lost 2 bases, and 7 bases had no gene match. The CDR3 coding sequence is TGTGCCAGCAGCGTGGGGGCGACAGGGTACCAAGAGACCCAGTACTTC. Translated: CASSVGATGYQETQYF. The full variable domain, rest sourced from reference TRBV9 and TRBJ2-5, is DSGVTQTPKHLITATGQRVTLRCSPRSGDLSVYWYQQSLDQGLQFLIQYYNGEERAKGNILERFSAQQFPDLHSELNLSSLELGDSALYFCASSVGATGYQETQYFGPGTRLLVL.

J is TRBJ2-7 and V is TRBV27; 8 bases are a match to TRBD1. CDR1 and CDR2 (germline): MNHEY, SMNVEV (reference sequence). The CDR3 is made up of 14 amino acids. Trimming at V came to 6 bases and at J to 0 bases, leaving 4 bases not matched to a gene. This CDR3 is CASRQGVSSYEQYF. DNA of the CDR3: TGTGCCAGCAGACAGGGGGTCTCCTCCTACGAGCAGTACTTC.

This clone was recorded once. This CDR3 is CASSRGLSYEQYF. The DNA for the CDR3 is TGTGCCAGCAGCCGGGGACTGTCCTACGAGCAGTACTTC. The chain uses TRBV7-6 and TRBJ2-7, with D perhaps TRBD2 (6 bases). V was clipped by 5 bases and J by 1 base, with 9 bases between them. The CDR3 is 13 residues long. From germline, CDR1 is SGHVS and CDR2 FNYEAQ.

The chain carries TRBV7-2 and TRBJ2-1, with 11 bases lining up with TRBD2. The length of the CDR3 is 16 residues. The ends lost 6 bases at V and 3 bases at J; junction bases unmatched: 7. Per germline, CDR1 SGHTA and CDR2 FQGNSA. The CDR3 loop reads CASSYLGTSGYNEQFF. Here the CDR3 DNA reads TGTGCCAGCAGTTACCTTGGGACTAGCGGCTACAATGAGCAGTTCTTC.